This T cell receptor beta chain was sequenced for a study of blood T cell repertoires in COVID-19. Repertoires were generated with immunoSEQ multiplex PCR, while TCRdb's copy carries only in-frame clones and drops some. This sample has roughly 420,000 clones, with approximately 90% found just once. The ends were cut back, 5 bases at V and 8 bases at J, with 15 bases in the middle. Germline values: CDR1 KGHSH, CDR2 LQKENI. The CDR3 contains 13 residues. This TCR was sampled from a woman aged 30 to 39 with acute COVID-19. Sequencing input: PBMCs or T cells enriched from blood (not recorded which). J is TRBJ1-2 and V is TRBV18, with a tentative D call TRBD1 (6 bases). As DNA, the CDR3 is TGTGCCAGCTCAGGACAGTCAGGGCGAGGCTACACCTTC. This encodes CASSGQSGRGYTF.